A single sample gave rise to the 25 T cell receptor beta chains below, sequenced in a study of T cell responses to AZD1222 COVID-19 vaccine. Libraries were prepared by immunoSEQ multiplex PCR; TCRdb keeps only in-frame clonotypes and omits some of them. The repertoire holds 170,000 or so clones, with 90% as singletons. The sample consisted of peripheral blood, taken on day 0 of AZD1222 vaccination. Source of these receptors: an adult in good health.

The V gene is TRBV5-4, the J gene TRBJ2-2; 7 bases line up with TRBD1. This CDR3 has 14 amino acids. The V gene end was trimmed by 4 bases and the J gene end by 5 bases; junction bases not matched to a gene: 5. Germline assignment: CDR1 SGHNT and CDR2 YYREEE (reference sequence). The CDR3 DNA follows: TGTGCCAGCAGCCCCGGGACAGCAACCGGGGAGCTGTTTTTT. This translates into CASSPGTATGELFF.

This clone was detected only once. This chain connects TRBV10-3 to TRBJ2-5, with 7 bases that match TRBD2. J gave up 4 bases and V 2 bases, and 4 bases lay outside the gene matches. Germline lookup yields CDR1 ENHRY and CDR2 SYGVKD. This CDR3 is built from 14 residues. CDR3 protein: CAISEGLAVETQYF. In nucleotides, the CDR3 is TGTGCCATCAGTGAGGGGCTAGCGGTAGAGACCCAGTACTTC.

This sequence joins TRBV6-6 and TRBJ1-2, with 7 nucleotides matching TRBD1. This CDR3 is built from 12 residues. Germline trimming cut 5 bases from V and 4 bases from J; bases unmatched to any gene: 1. Germline lookup yields CDR1 MNHNY and CDR2 SVGAGI (reference sequence). For the CDR3, the DNA is TGTGCCAGCAGTGCAGGGGGCTATGGCTACACCTTC. Its protein is CASSAGGYGYTF.

The genes are TRBV6-2 or TRBV6-3 and TRBJ2-6; D may be TRBD1 (6 bases). The germline gives CDR1 MNHEY, CDR2 SVGEGT. V was trimmed by 6 bases and J by 2 bases, leaving 17 bases between them. This CDR3 is 17 amino acids long. For the CDR3, the DNA is TGTGCCAGCAGCCGAGTCCCCAGGGGCGCTGGGGCCAACGTCCTGACTTTC. This encodes CASSRVPRGAGANVLTF.

The chain is built from TRBV4-3 and TRBJ2-3, with D possibly being TRBD1 or TRBD2 (5 bases each). CDR3 size: 17 residues. From germline, CDR1 is LGHNA and CDR2 YSLEER. V was clipped by 2 bases and J by 2 bases, with 17 bases between them. Here the CDR3 reads CASSQLLEGTDTDTQYF. CDR3 DNA sequence: TGCGCCAGCAGCCAACTATTAGAAGGGACGGACACAGATACGCAGTATTTT.

This chain joins TRBV21-1 and TRBJ2-1; the D call in the table, TRBD2, was not verified against the DNA. TRBV21-1 is termed a pseudogene. The CDR3 is 17 residues long. CDR3 loop: CASSKARTSGEYNEQFF. CDR3 nucleotides: TGTGCCAGCAGCAAAGCGCGGACTAGCGGGGAATACAATGAGCAGTTCTTC.

The V and J genes are TRBV5-4 and TRBJ2-7; no firm D call. Per germline, CDR1 SGHNT and CDR2 YYREEE (reference sequence). The germline V and J ends were trimmed by 2 bases and 1 base, with 7 bases remaining between them. The CDR3 covers 13 residues. The CDR3 coding sequence is TGTGCCAGCAGCTTCGTACAGTCCTACGAGCAGTACTTC. Its protein is CASSFVQSYEQYF.

The chain links TRBV19 to TRBJ1-2, with TRBD1 identical over 7 bases. CDR3 length equals 18 residues. Germline-derived CDR1 and CDR2 are LNHDA and SQIVND (reference sequence). The V and J ends lost 5 bases and 4 bases, in that order; junction bases with no gene match: 19. CDR3 loop: CASSPSGQALLSGYGYTF. The CDR3 DNA sequence: TGTGCCAGTAGTCCCTCCGGACAGGCCCTCTTAAGCGGCTATGGCTACACCTTC.

The V and J genes are TRBV9 and TRBJ1-5; 9 bases line up with TRBD1. CDR1 is SGDLS and CDR2 is YYNGEE in the germline V gene. This CDR3 comprises 18 residues. J was trimmed by 0 bases and V by 2 bases; bases with no gene match: 9. The CDR3 here is CASSVPQGALYSNQPQHF. The CDR3 bases are TGTGCCAGCAGCGTCCCACAGGGGGCCCTATATAGCAATCAGCCCCAGCATTTT.

The DNA of the CDR3 is TGTGCCAGCAGCTTAAGGGCTTCGAATCAGCCCCAGCATTTT. This gives the protein CASSLRASNQPQHF. This chain links TRBV11-2 with TRBJ1-5; unclear D gene. Germline V gene lookup returns CDR1 SGHAT and CDR2 FQNNGV. Trimming cost V 2 bases and J 4 bases, with 9 bases left between them. The CDR3 totals 14 residues.

This chain uses TRBV11-3 with TRBJ2-6; possibly TRBD1 or TRBD2 for D (6 bases each). Germline V lookup: CDR1 SGHNT, CDR2 YENEEA. The V end lost 1 base, the J end lost 2 bases, and 9 bases lay between the germline ends. This CDR3 spans 16 amino acids. CDR3 DNA: TGTGCCAGCAGCTTAGGGGGGGCGCCTGGGGCCAACGTCCTGACTTTC. Its translation: CASSLGGAPGANVLTF. Filled out from reference TRBV11-3 and TRBJ2-6, the complete variable domain reads EAGVVQSPRYKIIEKKQPVAFWCNPISGHNTLYWYLQNLGQGPELLIRYENEEAVDDSQLPKDRFSAERLKGVDSTLKIQPAELGDSAVYLCASSLGGAPGANVLTFGAGSRLTVL.

This chain links TRBV18 with TRBJ1-1; 7 bases agree with TRBD1. Germline trimming cut 4 bases from V and 6 bases from J; bases unmatched to any gene: 11. The CDR3 totals 15 residues. CDR1 and CDR2 (germline): KGHSH, LQKENI. The CDR3: CASSRPTGDLAEAFF. The CDR3 nucleotides read TGTGCCAGCTCACGACCCACAGGGGATTTAGCTGAAGCTTTCTTT.

This rearrangement joins TRBV7-8 to TRBJ2-7; the match to TRBD2 covers 8 bases. CDR1 is SGHVS and CDR2 is FQNEAQ in the germline V gene. Losses at the gene ends were 5 bases for V and 0 bases for J; bases not matched to a gene: 15. CDR3 length: 18 amino acids. For the CDR3, the DNA is TGTGCCAGCAGCCCCGCCGAGGCTGAGCGGGGGAGCTCCTACGAGCAGTACTTC. Protein sequence: CASSPAEAERGSSYEQYF.

The V and J genes are TRBV14 and TRBJ1-2, with no clear D. The length of the CDR3 is 16 residues. Germline V gene lookup returns CDR1 SGHDN and CDR2 FVKESK. V was trimmed by 0 bases and J by 14 bases, leaving 25 bases between them. The CDR3 DNA is TGTGCCAGCAGCCAAGAGGGAGGGCTTGCCGCGTCTAAAAGGACCTTC. Translated, it gives CASSQEGGLAASKRTF.

The gene calls are TRBV9 and TRBJ1-5, with a tentative D call TRBD1 (5 bases). The CDR3 runs 13 residues. Germline lookup yields CDR1 SGDLS and CDR2 YYNGEE. Deletions cut 3 bases from V and 5 bases from J, with 9 bases between. The CDR3 nucleotides read TGTGCCAGCAGCGGGGGACTCGATCAGCCCCAGCATTTT. Its protein is CASSGGLDQPQHF. The whole variable domain, remainder taken from reference TRBV9 and TRBJ1-5, is DSGVTQTPKHLITATGQRVTLRCSPRSGDLSVYWYQQSLDQGLQFLIQYYNGEERAKGNILERFSAQQFPDLHSELNLSSLELGDSALYFCASSGGLDQPQHFGDGTRLSIL.

This rearrangement joins TRBV14 to TRBJ1-3; D is undetermined. Between the trimmed V and J ends, which lost 3 bases and 7 bases, there was a span of 10 bases. This CDR3 contains 13 residues. Germline CDR1 is SGHDN and CDR2 is FVKESK. The CDR3 is CASSQAGGNTIYF. In DNA, the CDR3 is TGTGCCAGCAGCCAGGCAGGTGGGAACACCATATATTTT. The entire variable domain, with the rest obtained from reference TRBV14 and TRBJ1-3, is as follows: EAGVTQFPSHSVIEKGQTVTLRCDPISGHDNLYWYRRVMGKEIKFLLHFVKESKQDESGMPNNRFLAERTGGTYSTLKVQPAELEDSGVYFCASSQAGGNTIYFGEGSWLTVV.

V and J are TRBV7-8 and TRBJ1-1; D remains ambiguous. V lost 7 bases and J 1 base, leaving 16 bases between the germline ends. This CDR3 region has 15 residues. Germline lookup yields CDR1 SGHVS and CDR2 FQNEAQ. The CDR3 loop reads CASTTGGISNTEAFF. The CDR3 DNA sequence: TGTGCCAGCACCACCGGAGGGATATCGAACACTGAAGCTTTCTTT.

This clone was counted once. The V and J genes are TRBV19 and TRBJ1-1; D uncertain. Looked up from germline, CDR1 is LNHDA and CDR2 is SQIVND (reference sequence). This CDR3 region has 10 residues. The CDR3 coding sequence is TGTACCCAGGAGCCCGGTGAAGCTTTCTTT. It is translated as CTQEPGEAFF.

The J gene is TRBJ2-3, the V gene TRBV6-5; TRBD2 aligns across 12 bases. CDR1 and CDR2 from the germline V gene are MNHEY and SVGAGI. CDR3 size: 16 residues. With V trimmed by 4 bases and J by 4 bases, 6 bases remained unmatched. This CDR3 is CASSLTSGGSPDTQYF. CDR3 nucleotides: TGTGCCAGCAGTTTGACTAGCGGGGGTTCTCCAGATACGCAGTATTTT.

The chain links TRBV27 to TRBJ1-2, with 12 positions matching TRBD1. This CDR3 has 15 amino acids. After removal of 6 bases from V and 4 bases from J, the junction contained 6 bases not matched to a gene. Per germline, CDR1 MNHEY and CDR2 SMNVEV (reference sequence). In DNA form, the CDR3 reads TGTGCCAGCAGGACCGGGACAGGGGGCGGCTATGGCTACACCTTC. This codes for CASRTGTGGGYGYTF.

This chain joins TRBV27 and TRBJ1-2; weak D call: TRBD1 (5 bases). V was clipped by 1 base and J by 1 base, with 13 bases between them. Germline CDR1 and CDR2: MNHEY and SMNVEV (reference sequence). The CDR3 runs to 16 residues. The chain's CDR3 is CASSLLGPGDNYGYTF. The CDR3 DNA reads as TGTGCCAGCAGTTTATTGGGCCCGGGGGATAACTATGGCTACACCTTC.

The V gene is TRBV21-1, the J gene TRBJ2-7; the DNA was not used to check the table's D call, TRBD1. TRBV21-1 is given as a pseudogene. The CDR3 spans 17 residues. CDR3 region: CASGKSIDRGTSYEQYF. CDR3 coding DNA: TGTGCCAGCGGAAAAAGCATCGACAGGGGGACATCCTACGAGCAGTACTTC.

The chain couples TRBV7-9 to TRBJ2-3; D could derive from TRBD1 or TRBD2 (5 bases each). CDR1 and CDR2 (germline): SEHNR, FQNEAQ (reference sequence). Trimming left V 5 bases short and J 5 bases short, with 17 bases between. CDR3 length: 15 residues. The CDR3: CASSPPGPQRDTQYF. CDR3 DNA: TGTGCCAGCAGCCCACCGGGACCCCAGCGAGATACGCAGTATTTT. Filled out from reference TRBV7-9 and TRBJ2-3, the complete variable domain reads DTGVSQNPRHKITKRGQNVTFRCDPISEHNRLYWYRQTLGQGPEFLTYFQNEAQLEKSRLLSDRFSAERPKGSFSTLEIQRTEQGDSAMYLCASSPPGPQRDTQYFGPGTRLTVL.

This clone was counted a single time. This rearrangement joins TRBV4-2 to TRBJ2-1, with 10 nucleotides matching TRBD2. Germline assignment: CDR1 LGHNA and CDR2 YNFKEQ. V was pared by 1 base and J by 3 bases, with 3 bases of the junction left unmatched. The CDR3 loop spans 16 amino acids. The CDR3 loop reads CASSQGAGGHYNEQFF. CDR3 nucleotide sequence: TGTGCCAGCAGCCAAGGAGCGGGGGGGCACTACAATGAGCAGTTCTTC.

The chain combines TRBV11-2 with TRBJ1-2, with a tentative D call TRBD1 (5 bases). Per germline, CDR1 SGHAT and CDR2 FQNNGV. The CDR3 runs 15 residues. V lost 0 bases to trimming and J lost 7 bases, with 15 bases between them. The DNA for the CDR3 is TGTGCCAGCAGCTTAGAAATGACGGACACGGCTGGCTACACCTTC. As protein: CASSLEMTDTAGYTF. Supplemented by reference TRBV11-2 and TRBJ1-2, the full variable domain reads EAGVAQSPRYKIIEKRQSVAFWCNPISGHATLYWYQQILGQGPKLLIQFQNNGVVDDSQLPKDRFSAERLKGVDSTLKIQPAKLEDSAVYLCASSLEMTDTAGYTFGSGTRLTVV.